This T cell receptor beta chain was sequenced for a study of blood T cell repertoires in COVID-19. Either two negative PCRs, clearance, or symptom resolution qualified Cohort 3 donors as recovered. Produced via immunoSEQ multiplex PCR; TCRdb's table is partial and in-frame only. The sample contains hundreds of thousands of clones, around 91% of which appear only once. The TCR was taken from a young man who had recovered from COVID-19. Sample: PBMCs or T cells enriched from blood (not recorded which).

CDR3 residues: CASTQRGLGTDTQYF. CDR3 bases: TGTGCCAGCACCCAAAGGGGACTAGGCACAGATACGCAGTATTTT. J is TRBJ2-3 and V is TRBV7-2; 8 nucleotides match TRBD2. The CDR3 spans 15 residues. V was clipped by 7 bases and J by 1 base; unmatched bases: 7. Germline V gives CDR1 SGHTA, CDR2 FQGNSA.